Listed below are T cell receptor beta chains from one sample, sequenced in a study of T cell responses to AZD1222 COVID-19 vaccine. Sequencing was performed with immunoSEQ multiplex PCR; in TCRdb, only in-frame clones are kept and a portion is missing. The repertoire has about 180,000 clones, under 95% of them found once; the top ten carry around 1.6%. Here the sequenced sample was peripheral blood, taken 28 days after the second AZD1222 dose. Receptors originate from an adult who received the AZD1222 COVID-19 vaccine. Both conserved end residues are trimmed from each CDR3. Each record gives: V gene, D gene, J gene, clone size, CDR3 protein. The D gene is left open where the match is weak. Some rows have no size entry. The others give once, few or many, or a class for an expanded clone.

V gene: TRBV5-8; D gene: TRBD1; J gene: TRBJ1-5; clone size: few; CDR3 protein: ASSPRGRFIDQPQH
V gene: TRBV10-3; D gene: NA; J gene: TRBJ1-5; clone size: NA; CDR3 protein: AISENLGDSNQPQH
V gene: TRBV2; D gene: NA; J gene: TRBJ1-4; clone size: once; CDR3 protein: ASSERVKLF
V gene: TRBV6-5; D gene: NA; J gene: TRBJ2-1; clone size: NA; CDR3 protein: ASSLGRLLNEQF
V gene: TRBV9; D gene: NA; J gene: TRBJ1-1; clone size: NA; CDR3 protein: ASSVFPGRDTEAF
V gene: TRBV3-1/TRBV3-2; D gene: TRBD1; J gene: TRBJ1-2; clone size: NA; CDR3 protein: ASSQSRDSKNYGYT
V gene: TRBV6-6; D gene: TRBD1; J gene: TRBJ1-2; clone size: NA; CDR3 protein: ASRGQSYGYT
V gene: TRBV4-3; D gene: NA; J gene: TRBJ2-1; clone size: once; CDR3 protein: ASSQEVISNEQF
V gene: TRBV7-9; D gene: TRBD2; J gene: TRBJ2-1; clone size: once; CDR3 protein: ASSFREGAYNEQF
V gene: TRBV3-1/TRBV3-2; D gene: NA; J gene: TRBJ2-5; clone size: once; CDR3 protein: ASSHIQGKTQY
V gene: TRBV4-3; D gene: TRBD2; J gene: TRBJ2-1; clone size: NA; CDR3 protein: ASSQDELLSLSGRQREQF
V gene: TRBV27; D gene: NA; J gene: TRBJ2-3; clone size: NA; CDR3 protein: ASSLVGTDTQY
V gene: TRBV7-6; D gene: TRBD1; J gene: TRBJ2-1; clone size: NA; CDR3 protein: ASSTGQALYNEQF
V gene: TRBV7-2; D gene: NA; J gene: TRBJ1-2; clone size: NA; CDR3 protein: ASSLLTEYGYT
V gene: TRBV19; D gene: TRBD1; J gene: TRBJ1-3; clone size: NA; CDR3 protein: ASSRSGTGSSGNTIY
V gene: TRBV9; D gene: NA; J gene: TRBJ1-3; clone size: NA; CDR3 protein: ASSRQDSGNTIY
V gene: TRBV11-2; D gene: NA; J gene: TRBJ2-7; clone size: NA; CDR3 protein: ASSSAYEQY
V gene: TRBV9; D gene: NA; J gene: TRBJ2-1; clone size: NA; CDR3 protein: ASSETIGAAAQF
V gene: TRBV30; D gene: NA; J gene: TRBJ2-1; clone size: NA; CDR3 protein: ASAGPRF
V gene: TRBV4-3; D gene: NA; J gene: TRBJ2-7; clone size: NA; CDR3 protein: ASSQANRGGGEQY
V gene: TRBV7-3; D gene: TRBD2; J gene: TRBJ2-5; clone size: NA; CDR3 protein: ASSPKGLAGETQY
V gene: TRBV18; D gene: NA; J gene: TRBJ2-6; clone size: NA; CDR3 protein: ASHRQPESGANVLT